These T cell receptor beta chains were read from a single sample in a study of blood T cell repertoires in COVID-19. Assay: immunoSEQ multiplex PCR; the TCRdb copy retains only in-frame clones and omits some. The table lists tens of thousands of clones, more than 65% of them singletons, with 11% in the top ten. The sample taken for sequencing was peripheral blood. The receptors were gathered from a man in his 70s with acute or convalescent COVID-19. The CDR3 runs from the conserved cysteine through the conserved F or W. Fields, in order: clone size, CDR3 length, V gene, CDR3 protein. The size field is filled for only some rows; it gives once, few, many or a size class.

-	15	TRBV9	CASSAGTSGWETQYF
-	13	TRBV2	CASTWTGGETQYF
few	14	TRBV5-1	CASRRRGQEAEAFF
-	15	TRBV6-5	CASRTLTGHNSPLHF
-	15	TRBV5-4	CASSLGSRNTGELFF
-	19	TRBV5-6	CASSSLGRGQGLSGNTIYF
-	16	TRBV18	CASSPGTGSTNSPLHF
-	18	TRBV4-1	CASSQVPLRGGSNQPQHF
few	13	TRBV6-2/TRBV6-3	CASSYSTPGEQFF
-	15	TRBV19	CASSIETGTTYEQYF
few	12	TRBV7-9	CASSFEKSGYTF
few	15	TRBV2	CASLDLDRGNNEQFF
-	14	TRBV28	CASSKALLNQPQHF
-	13	TRBV6-6	CASGTQTNYGYTF
-	14	TRBV7-2	CASSFPTGSDEQFF
-	13	TRBV10-3	CAINPSGSDTQYF
-	16	TRBV7-2	CASSLGVGGAEETQYF
-	17	TRBV28	CASSRAGLVVMRNIQYF
few	13	TRBV6-5	CASREDRGVEAFF
few	15	TRBV4-1	CASSQDPQGSYEQYF
once	17	TRBV4-2	CASSQDLGGGLTYEQYF
few	16	TRBV27	CASSDEGSLDQTEAFF
-	15	TRBV11-2	CASSLTSGDYNEQFF
once	13	TRBV18	CASSRGTPDTQYF
few	11	TRBV20-1	CSKQGPDTQYF
-	15	TRBV28	CASRSSQGVGQPQHF
-	13	TRBV7-9	CASSEGGVGTQYF
-	13	TRBV7-9	CASSLDSLVGYTF
few	11	TRBV3-1/TRBV3-2	CASSFRLEQYF
-	17	TRBV12-5	CASADARDRGYSDTQYF
-	16	TRBV9	CASSQVLAGPGDTQYF
-	16	TRBV4-1	CASSQETGGNYNEQFF
medium-sized	18	TRBV18	CASSRRDPGQASGNTIYF
-	17	TRBV28	CASSFGVGQGATDTQYF
-	13	TRBV4-2	CASSQAGYNEQFF
-	13	TRBV12-3/TRBV12-4	CASSFVEDQPQHF
-	16	TRBV18	CASSPPGTGHNSPLHF
-	13	TRBV30	CACRGQGNQPQHF
few	16	TRBV7-9	CASSLAGPWGANVLTF
-	18	TRBV28	CASSFSPRDRPFQETQYF
-	15	TRBV28	CASSPTSVNTGELFF